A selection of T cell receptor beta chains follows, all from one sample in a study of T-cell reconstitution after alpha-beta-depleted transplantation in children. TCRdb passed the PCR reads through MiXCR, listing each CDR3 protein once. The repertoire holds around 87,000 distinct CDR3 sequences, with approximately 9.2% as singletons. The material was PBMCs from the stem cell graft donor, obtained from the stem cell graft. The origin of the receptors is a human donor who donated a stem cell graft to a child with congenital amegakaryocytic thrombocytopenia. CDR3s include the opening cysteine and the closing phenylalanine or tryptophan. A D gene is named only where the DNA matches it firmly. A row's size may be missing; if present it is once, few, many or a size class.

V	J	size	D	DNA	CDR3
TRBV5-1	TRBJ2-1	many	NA	TGCGCCAGCAGCTTGGTCGGGGGATACAAGAATGAGCAGTTCTTC	CASSLVGGYKNEQFF
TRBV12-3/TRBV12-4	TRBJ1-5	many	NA	TGTGCCAGCAGCCTCCTTCAGATCGACCAGCCCCAGCATTTT	CASSLLQIDQPQHF
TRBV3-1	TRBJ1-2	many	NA	TGTGCCAGCAGCCAAGATTCGGGGCTGGATGGCTACACCTTC	CASSQDSGLDGYTF
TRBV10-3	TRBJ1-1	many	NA	TGTGCCATCAGTGAGAGGGCGGAGAACACTGAAGCTTTCTTT	CAISERAENTEAFF
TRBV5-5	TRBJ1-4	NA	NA	TGTGCCAGCAGCTCTGGGGACTGGGCAACTAATGAAAAACTGTTTTTT	CASSSGDWATNEKLFF
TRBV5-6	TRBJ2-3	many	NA	TGTGCCAGCAGCTTGCGGGTCTCTGCTAGCACAGATACGCAGTATTTT	CASSLRVSASTDTQYF
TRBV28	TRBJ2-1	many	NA	TGTGCCAGCAGTTCAGGATACCAGAATGAGCAGTTCTTC	CASSSGYQNEQFF
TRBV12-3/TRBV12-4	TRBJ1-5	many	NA	TGTGCCAGCAGGAGCCCGGGGTACGGTCAGCCCCAGCATTTT	CASRSPGYGQPQHF
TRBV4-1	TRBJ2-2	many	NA	TGCGCCAGCAGCCAGGGACTTCTGAACACCGGGGAGCTGTTTTTT	CASSQGLLNTGELFF
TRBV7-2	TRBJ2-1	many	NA	TGTGCCAGCAGCCCGCAAGCCCATCGGGGTAATGAGCAGTTCTTC	CASSPQAHRGNEQFF
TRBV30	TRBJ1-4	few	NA	TGTGCCTGGAGGGGGGGCGCGAATGAAAAACTGTTTTTT	CAWRGGANEKLFF
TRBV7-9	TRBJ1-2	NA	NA	TGTGCCAGCAGCCATAGTGTAGGCGGGGGATTTAACTATGGCTACACCTTC	CASSHSVGGGFNYGYTF
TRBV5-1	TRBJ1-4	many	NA	TGCGCCAGCAGCTCGGGCCTCTTGGATGAAAAACTGTTTTTT	CASSSGLLDEKLFF
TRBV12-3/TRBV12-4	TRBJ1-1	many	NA	TGTGCCAGCAGTTTAGGAGGGGGAACTGAAGCTTTCTTT	CASSLGGGTEAFF
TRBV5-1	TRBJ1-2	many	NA	TGCGCCAGCAGCCCCGGACACCAATACTATGGCTACACCTTC	CASSPGHQYYGYTF
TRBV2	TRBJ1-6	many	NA	TGTGCCAGCAGTGTTGGGGGCCCACTGAATAATTCACCCCTCCACTTT	CASSVGGPLNNSPLHF
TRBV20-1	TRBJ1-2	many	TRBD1	TGCAGTGCTAGATTTCCGACAGGGCATGGCTACACCTTC	CSARFPTGHGYTF
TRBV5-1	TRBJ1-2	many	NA	TGCGCCAGCAGCTTAGACAGCTATGGCTACACCTTC	CASSLDSYGYTF
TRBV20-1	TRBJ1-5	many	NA	TGCAGTGCTAGAGTGGCAGGGTATCAGCCCCAGCATTTT	CSARVAGYQPQHF
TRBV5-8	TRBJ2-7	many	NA	TGTGCCAGCAGCCTGACGGGGCAGTACTTC	CASSLTGQYF
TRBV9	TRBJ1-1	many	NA	TGTGCCAGCAGCGTAGGAACGGTTACTGAAGCTTTCTTT	CASSVGTVTEAFF
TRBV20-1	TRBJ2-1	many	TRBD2	TGCAGTGCTGTTATAGCGGGAGGGCCGTCCTACAATGAGCAGTTCTTC	CSAVIAGGPSYNEQFF
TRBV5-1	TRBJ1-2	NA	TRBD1	TGCGCCAGCAGCTCCAACGGACAGGGGGCACTTGGCTACACCTTC	CASSSNGQGALGYTF
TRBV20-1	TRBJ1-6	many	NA	TGCAGTGCTAAATTATCGGTGGCGGGGGTAGGTTCACCCCTCCACTTT	CSAKLSVAGVGSPLHF
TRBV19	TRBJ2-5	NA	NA	TGTGCCAGTAGTATAGGGCGGGCGGCCGAGACCCAGTACTTC	CASSIGRAAETQYF
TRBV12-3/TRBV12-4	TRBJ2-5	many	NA	TGTGCCAGCAGTCCCCGAGGGGCGAAAGAGACCCAGTACTTC	CASSPRGAKETQYF
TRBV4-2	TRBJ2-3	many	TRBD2	TGTGCCAGCAGCCTAGGACTAGCGGGGGCTACTAGCACAGATACGCAGTATTTT	CASSLGLAGATSTDTQYF
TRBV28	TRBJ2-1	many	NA	TGTGCCAGCAGCACCGCGGGACTCCAGGGGAGGTACAATGAGCAGTTCTTC	CASSTAGLQGRYNEQFF
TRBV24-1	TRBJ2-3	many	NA	TGTGCCACCAGTGATCCCGGGACCGATACGCAGTATTTT	CATSDPGTDTQYF
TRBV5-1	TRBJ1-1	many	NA	TGCGCCAGCAGTGAACCTACAGGGAACACTGAAGCTTTCTTT	CASSEPTGNTEAFF
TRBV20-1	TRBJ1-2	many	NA	TGCAGTGCTAGCGTGTTGGACTATGGCTACACCTTC	CSASVLDYGYTF
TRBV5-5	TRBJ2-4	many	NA	TGTGCCAGCAGCCCCGCTCCAAGGGGAACCAAAAACATTCAGTACTTC	CASSPAPRGTKNIQYF